Sequencing of this T cell receptor (beta chain) was carried out in a study of shared clonotypes between healthy human individuals. Study as a whole: Per-donor plates numbered three CD4 naive, three CD4 memory, two CD8 naive and one CD8 memory. The study, taken as a whole, reports: Unshared clonotypes carried lower generation probabilities than those common to all four donors.

CD45RA-negative memory and CD45RA+ naive subsets were split from the CD4+ cells. Germline values: CDR1 SGHNT, CDR2 YENEEA. The CDR3 totals 15 residues. Trimming removed 4 bases from V and 7 bases from J; junction bases left unmatched: 5. Some clones are missing from TCRdb's copy, which holds only in-frame ones; the method was immunoSEQ multiplex PCR. The table has over 2 million clones, 95% seen once. A word on this clone: What it binds is not known.

This chain connects TRBV11-3 to TRBJ2-1; 12 positions agree with TRBD2. The sequence was obtained from a man between 18 and 29 years old in good health. The sequenced material came from naive CD4+ T cells sorted from blood. Noted subset: CD45RA+ positively selected. CDR3 bases: TGTGCCAGCAGCTCTGGACTAGCGGGAATAAATGAGCAGTTCTTC. Encoded protein: CASSSGLAGINEQFF.